A single sample gave rise to the 17 T cell receptor beta chains below, sequenced in a study of blood T cell repertoires in COVID-19. Data came from immunoSEQ multiplex PCR; TCRdb stores just in-frame clones and leaves some out. The sample has 50,000 to 60,000 clones, around 90% seen once. Sequences were obtained from peripheral blood. Source of these receptors: a human donor with active COVID-19. The donor label of this sample is uncertain.

The chain uses TRBV27 and TRBJ1-2, with TRBD1 matching 7 bases. After removal of 3 bases from V and 4 bases from J, the junction contained 8 bases not matched to a gene. The CDR3 is made up of 15 amino acids. The germline gives CDR1 MNHEY, CDR2 SMNVEV (reference sequence). CDR3 region: CASSFTGAGSYGYTF. The CDR3 DNA is TGTGCCAGCAGTTTTACAGGGGCAGGTTCCTATGGCTACACCTTC.

This chain joins TRBV27 and TRBJ1-2, with 8 nucleotides matching TRBD1. The length of the CDR3 is 12 residues. Germline loops: CDR1 MNHEY, CDR2 SMNVEV (reference sequence). With V trimmed by 5 bases and J by 8 bases, 4 bases remained unmatched. The CDR3 nucleotides read TGTGCCAGCAGTGCCAGGGGGCGAGGCTACACCTTC. It yields the protein CASSARGRGYTF.

The V gene is TRBV7-9, the J gene TRBJ2-1; D is unresolved. The CDR3 is made up of 17 amino acids. Germline CDR1 reads SEHNR; CDR2 reads FQNEAQ (reference sequence). V was pared by 1 base and J by 0 bases, with 13 bases between. This chain's CDR3 is CASSLGAVLGSYNEQFF. CDR3 nucleotides: TGTGCCAGCAGCTTAGGGGCCGTCCTTGGCTCCTACAATGAGCAGTTCTTC. The full variable domain, rest sourced from reference TRBV7-9 and TRBJ2-1, is DTGVSQNPRHKITKRGQNVTFRCDPISEHNRLYWYRQTLGQGPEFLTYFQNEAQLEKSRLLSDRFSAERPKGSFSTLEIQRTEQGDSAMYLCASSLGAVLGSYNEQFFGPGTRLTVL.

The CDR3 loop is CASSLNPGGASEAFF. The CDR3 DNA is TGTGCCAGCAGCTTAAACCCAGGGGGCGCTTCTGAAGCTTTCTTT. The chain has TRBV7-3 and TRBJ1-1, with 8 bases lining up with TRBD1. V dropped 1 base and J dropped 6; count of bases not matched to a gene: 7. The CDR3 spans 15 residues. The germline CDR1 and CDR2 sequences are SGHTA and FQGTGA. The variable domain in full, completed from reference TRBV7-3 and TRBJ1-1, reads GAGVSQTPSNKVTEKGKYVELRCDPISGHTALYWYRQSLGQGPEFLIYFQGTGAADDSGLPNDRFFAVRPEGSVSTLKIQRTERGDSAVYLCASSLNPGGASEAFFGQGTRLTVV.

This sequence joins TRBV2 and TRBJ1-5; D not certain. Germline V CDR1 and CDR2: SNHLY, FYNNEI. The CDR3 extends over 15 amino acids. Trimming took 2 bases from V and 3 from J, leaving 11 bases between them. The CDR3 sequence: CASSELASLNQPQHF. In DNA, the CDR3 is TGTGCCAGCAGTGAATTAGCCAGCCTCAATCAGCCCCAGCATTTT.

The CDR3 sequence: CASSPGAGEKLFF. CDR3 nucleotides: TGTGCCAGCAGTCCAGGGGCTGGTGAAAAACTGTTTTTT. This sequence joins TRBV7-3 and TRBJ1-4, with D maybe TRBD1 (6 bases). CDR1 is SGHTA, CDR2 FQGTGA, per germline. The CDR3 has 13 amino acids. Trimming took off 6 bases at V and 7 bases at J, with 12 bases between the two ends.

V gene TRBV3-1 (or the pseudogene TRBV3-2) combines with J gene TRBJ1-1, with no clear D. The CDR3 is made up of 13 amino acids. V shed 3 bases and J shed 6 bases, with 11 bases lying between them. CDR1 LGHDT and CDR2 YNNKEL come from the germline V gene (reference sequence). The CDR3 DNA reads TGTGCCAGCAGCCACCTCGGGTCCCCTGAAGCTTTCTTT. Residues: CASSHLGSPEAFF.

The chain links TRBV18 to TRBJ1-2; 9 bases fit TRBD1. Looked up from germline, CDR1 is KGHSH and CDR2 is LQKENI. The ends lost 3 bases at V and 6 bases at J; junction bases unmatched: 2. There are 13 residues in the CDR3. CDR3 in amino acids: CASSPDRGNGYTF. CDR3 sequence (DNA): TGTGCCAGCTCACCTGACAGGGGGAATGGCTACACCTTC.

This clone was observed at least ten times. The V call is TRBV25-1, the J call TRBJ2-7; a weak D match, TRBD2 (6 bases). CDR1 and CDR2 from the germline V gene are MGHDK and SYGVNS. This CDR3 is built from 14 residues. Trimming cost V 8 bases and J 6 bases, with 20 bases left between them. This chain's CDR3 is CASGLGGAGTEQYF. CDR3 DNA: TGTGCCAGCGGTCTAGGAGGGGCGGGTACCGAGCAGTACTTC.

In its sample, this clone was seen a few times. The genes are TRBV6-2 or TRBV6-3 and TRBJ1-2, with 9 bases fitting TRBD1. CDR1 and CDR2 from the germline V gene are MNHEY and SVGEGT. Trimming took 6 bases from V and 5 from J; bases not matched to a gene: 10. CDR3 length: 15 residues. The CDR3 DNA reads TGTGCCAGCAGCCAGGCCGGGACAGGGTTGTATGGCTACACCTTC. It encodes CASSQAGTGLYGYTF.

This clone turned up a few times. The gene calls are TRBV2 and TRBJ1-3; D unclear. Germline loops: CDR1 SNHLY, CDR2 FYNNEI. This CDR3 contains 13 residues. V was shortened by 5 bases and J by 0 bases, with 5 bases between the two germline ends. CDR3 protein: CASSFISGNTIYF. The CDR3 nucleotides are TGTGCCAGCAGTTTCATCTCTGGAAACACCATATATTTT.

This chain joins TRBV24-1 and TRBJ2-3; perhaps TRBD2 as D (5 bases). Trimming took 9 bases from V and 4 from J, leaving 13 bases between them. The V gene's germline CDR1 is KGHDR and CDR2 SFDVKD. The CDR3 contains 13 residues. The CDR3 spells CATAQERADTQYF. The CDR3 bases are TGTGCCACCGCTCAGGAGAGGGCAGATACGCAGTATTTT.

The V and J genes are TRBV7-6 and TRBJ1-4; D gene unclear. Germline-derived CDR1 and CDR2 are SGHVS and FNYEAQ. V was pared by 1 base and J by 5 bases, with 14 bases between. The CDR3 totals 16 residues. In DNA form, the CDR3 reads TGTGCCAGCAGCTTAGGGTTGTGGCTGAAAAATGAAAAACTGTTTTTT. Its translation is CASSLGLWLKNEKLFF.

The DNA for the CDR3 is TGTGCCAGCAGCTTAGACGGGATTTCTGAAGCTTTCTTT. Protein product: CASSLDGISEAFF. The chain carries TRBV9 and TRBJ1-1; no firm D call. Per germline, CDR1 SGDLS and CDR2 YYNGEE. This CDR3 has 13 residues. Trimming pared 4 bases from V and 6 bases from J, leaving 13 bases between.

This clone was recorded a few times. The rearrangement uses TRBV6-2 or TRBV6-3 and TRBJ1-1; no firm D call. The germline CDR1 and CDR2 sequences are MNHEY and SVGEGT. This CDR3 contains 14 residues. V was pared by 0 bases and J by 0 bases, with 5 bases between. The CDR3 DNA follows: TGTGCCAGCAGTTACTCGGGCATGAACACTGAAGCTTTCTTT. This gives the protein CASSYSGMNTEAFF.

This sequence joins TRBV4-2 and TRBJ2-7, with 10 bases that match TRBD2. The CDR3 runs 14 residues. Per germline, CDR1 LGHNA and CDR2 YNFKEQ. J gave up 5 bases and V 1 base, and 2 bases lay outside the gene matches. CDR3 loop: CASSQVLAGHEQYF. CDR3 nucleotides: TGTGCCAGCAGCCAAGTACTAGCGGGACACGAGCAGTACTTC.

This chain links TRBV18 with TRBJ2-7; maybe TRBD2 (5 bases). Germline CDR1 reads KGHSH; CDR2 reads LQKENI. The V and J ends lost 3 bases and 6 bases respectively, with 24 bases between them. The CDR3 is 17 amino acids. As DNA, the CDR3 is TGTGCCAGCTCACCCCTAGCCGGAATGAGTGCGAAGATCGAGCAGTACTTC. It encodes CASSPLAGMSAKIEQYF.